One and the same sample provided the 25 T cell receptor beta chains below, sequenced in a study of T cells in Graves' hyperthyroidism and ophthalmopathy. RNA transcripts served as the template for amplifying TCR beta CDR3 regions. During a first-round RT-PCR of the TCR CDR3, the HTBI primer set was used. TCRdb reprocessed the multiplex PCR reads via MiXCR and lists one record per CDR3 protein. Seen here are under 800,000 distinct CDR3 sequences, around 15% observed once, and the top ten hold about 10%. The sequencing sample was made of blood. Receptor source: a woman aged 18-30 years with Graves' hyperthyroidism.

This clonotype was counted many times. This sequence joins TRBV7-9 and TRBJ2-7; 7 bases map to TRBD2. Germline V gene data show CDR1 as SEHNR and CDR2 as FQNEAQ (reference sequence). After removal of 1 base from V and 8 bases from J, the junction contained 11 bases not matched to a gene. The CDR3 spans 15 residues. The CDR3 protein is CASSLGGEGGLQQYF. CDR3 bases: TGTGCCAGCAGCTTAGGAGGAGAGGGAGGGTTGCAGCAGTACTTC.

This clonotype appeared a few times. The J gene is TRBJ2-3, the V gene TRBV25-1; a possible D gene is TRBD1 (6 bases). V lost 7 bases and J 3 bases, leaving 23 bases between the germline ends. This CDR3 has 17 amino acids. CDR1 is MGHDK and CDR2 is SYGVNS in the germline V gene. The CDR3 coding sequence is TGTGCCAGCACTCCCCCCCCGGGACATACTCGAACAGATACGCAGTATTTT. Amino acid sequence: CASTPPPGHTRTDTQYF.

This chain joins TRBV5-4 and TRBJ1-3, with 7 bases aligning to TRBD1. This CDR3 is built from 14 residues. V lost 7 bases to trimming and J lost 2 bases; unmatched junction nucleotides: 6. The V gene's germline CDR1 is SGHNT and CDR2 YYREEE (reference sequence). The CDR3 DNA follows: TGTGCCAGCTACCAAACAGGGGCTGGAAACACCATATATTTT. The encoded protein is CASYQTGAGNTIYF.

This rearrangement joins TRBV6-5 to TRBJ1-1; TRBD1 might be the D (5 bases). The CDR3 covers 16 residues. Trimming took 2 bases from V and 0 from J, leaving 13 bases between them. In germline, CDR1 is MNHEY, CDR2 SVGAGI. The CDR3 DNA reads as TGTGCCAGCAGTTACCCCGAGGGGATCATGAACACTGAAGCTTTCTTT. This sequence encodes CASSYPEGIMNTEAFF.

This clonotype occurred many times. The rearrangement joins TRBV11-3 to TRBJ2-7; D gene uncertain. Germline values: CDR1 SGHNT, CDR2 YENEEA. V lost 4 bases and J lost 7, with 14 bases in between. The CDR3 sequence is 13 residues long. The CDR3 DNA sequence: TGTGCCAGCAGCTATATAGCATCCGGGGAGCAGTACTTC. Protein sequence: CASSYIASGEQYF. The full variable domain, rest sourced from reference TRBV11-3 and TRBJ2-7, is EAGVVQSPRYKIIEKKQPVAFWCNPISGHNTLYWYLQNLGQGPELLIRYENEEAVDDSQLPKDRFSAERLKGVDSTLKIQPAELGDSAVYLCASSYIASGEQYFGPGTRLTVT.

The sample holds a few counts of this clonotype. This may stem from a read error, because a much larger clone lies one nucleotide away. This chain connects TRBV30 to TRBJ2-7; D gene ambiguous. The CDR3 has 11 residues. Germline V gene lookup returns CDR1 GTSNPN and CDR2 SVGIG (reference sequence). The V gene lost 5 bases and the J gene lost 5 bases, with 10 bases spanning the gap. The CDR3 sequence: CAWGRIHEQYF. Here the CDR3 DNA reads TGTGCCTGGGGCAGAATCCACGAGCAGTACTTC.

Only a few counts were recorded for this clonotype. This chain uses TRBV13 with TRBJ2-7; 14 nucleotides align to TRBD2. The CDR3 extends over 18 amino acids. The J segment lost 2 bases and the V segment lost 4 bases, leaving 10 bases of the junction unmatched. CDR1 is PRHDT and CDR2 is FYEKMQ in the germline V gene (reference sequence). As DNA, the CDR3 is TGTGCCAGCAGCTCGCCGATCCCGGGACTAGCGGGAGCCTACGAGCAGTACTTC. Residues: CASSSPIPGLAGAYEQYF. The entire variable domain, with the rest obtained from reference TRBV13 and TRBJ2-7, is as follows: AAGVIQSPRHLIKEKRETATLKCYPIPRHDTVYWYQQGPGQDPQFLISFYEKMQSDKGSIPDRFSAQQFSDYHSELNMSSLELGDSALYFCASSSPIPGLAGAYEQYFGPGTRLTVT.

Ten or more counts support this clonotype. CDR3 amino acids: CASSQDPASGVYNEQFF. For the CDR3, the DNA is TGTGCCAGCAGCCAAGACCCAGCTAGCGGGGTGTACAATGAGCAGTTCTTC. The chain couples TRBV3-1 to TRBJ2-1, with 9 bases identical to TRBD2. The J segment lost 4 bases and the V segment lost 0 bases, leaving 7 bases of the junction unmatched. CDR1 and CDR2 from the germline V gene are LGHDT and YNNKEL (reference sequence). The CDR3 covers 17 residues.

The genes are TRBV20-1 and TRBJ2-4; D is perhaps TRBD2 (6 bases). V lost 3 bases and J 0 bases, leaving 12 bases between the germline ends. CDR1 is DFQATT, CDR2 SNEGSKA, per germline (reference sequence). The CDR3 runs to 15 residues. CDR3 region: CSASWGVLAKNIQYF. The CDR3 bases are TGCAGTGCTAGCTGGGGGGTTTTAGCCAAAAACATTCAGTACTTC.

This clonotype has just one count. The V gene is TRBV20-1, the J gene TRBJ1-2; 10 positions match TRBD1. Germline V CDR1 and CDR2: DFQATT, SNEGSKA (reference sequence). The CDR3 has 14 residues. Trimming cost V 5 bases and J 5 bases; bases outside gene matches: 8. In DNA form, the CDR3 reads TGCAGTGCTCGGATCGACAGGGGGCATTATGGCTACACCTTC. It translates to CSARIDRGHYGYTF.

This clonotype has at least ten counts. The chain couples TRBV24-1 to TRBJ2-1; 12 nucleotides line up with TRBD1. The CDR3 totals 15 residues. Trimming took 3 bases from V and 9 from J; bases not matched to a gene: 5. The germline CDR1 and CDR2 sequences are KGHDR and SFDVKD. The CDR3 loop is CATSDPGTGGSEQFF. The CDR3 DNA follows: TGTGCCACCAGTGATCCCGGGACAGGGGGCAGTGAGCAGTTCTTC.

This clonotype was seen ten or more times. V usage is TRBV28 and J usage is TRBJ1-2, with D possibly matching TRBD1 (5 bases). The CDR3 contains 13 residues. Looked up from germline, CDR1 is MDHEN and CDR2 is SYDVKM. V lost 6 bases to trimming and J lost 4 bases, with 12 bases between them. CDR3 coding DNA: TGTGCCAGCAGAAAGGGGTCGATCTATGGCTACACCTTC. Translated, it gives CASRKGSIYGYTF.

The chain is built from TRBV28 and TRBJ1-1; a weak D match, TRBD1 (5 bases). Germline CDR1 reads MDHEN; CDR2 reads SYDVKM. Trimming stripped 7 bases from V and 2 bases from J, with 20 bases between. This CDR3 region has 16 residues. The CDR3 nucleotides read TGTGCCAGCAACGCGATCGACAGTGAGTCAAACACTGAAGCTTTCTTT. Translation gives CASNAIDSESNTEAFF.

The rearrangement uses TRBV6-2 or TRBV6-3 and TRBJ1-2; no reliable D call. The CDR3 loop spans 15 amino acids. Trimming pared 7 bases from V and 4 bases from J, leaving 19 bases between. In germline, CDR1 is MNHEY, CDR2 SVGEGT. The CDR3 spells CASTHLSAASYGYTF. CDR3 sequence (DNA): TGTGCCAGCACCCATCTCTCGGCGGCCTCCTATGGCTACACCTTC.

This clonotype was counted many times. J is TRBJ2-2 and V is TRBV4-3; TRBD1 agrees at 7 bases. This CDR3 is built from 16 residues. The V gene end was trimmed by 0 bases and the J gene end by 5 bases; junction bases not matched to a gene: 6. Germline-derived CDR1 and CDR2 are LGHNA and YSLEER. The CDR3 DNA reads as TGCGCCAGCAGCCAAGATCTAGGGGGCCGGACCGGGGAGCTGTTTTTT. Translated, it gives CASSQDLGGRTGELFF.

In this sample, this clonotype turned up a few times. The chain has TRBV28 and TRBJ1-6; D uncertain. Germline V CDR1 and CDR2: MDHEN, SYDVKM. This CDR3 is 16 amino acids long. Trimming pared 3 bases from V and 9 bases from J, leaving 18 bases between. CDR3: CASSFGNRKEASPLHF. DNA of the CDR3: TGTGCCAGCAGTTTTGGAAACAGAAAGGAAGCTTCACCCCTCCACTTT.

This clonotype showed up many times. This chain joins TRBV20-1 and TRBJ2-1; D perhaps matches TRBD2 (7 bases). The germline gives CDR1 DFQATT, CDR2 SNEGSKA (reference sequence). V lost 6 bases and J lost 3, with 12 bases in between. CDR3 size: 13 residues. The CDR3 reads CSANGGLYNEQFF. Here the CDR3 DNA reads TGCAGTGCAAACGGGGGGCTCTACAATGAGCAGTTCTTC.

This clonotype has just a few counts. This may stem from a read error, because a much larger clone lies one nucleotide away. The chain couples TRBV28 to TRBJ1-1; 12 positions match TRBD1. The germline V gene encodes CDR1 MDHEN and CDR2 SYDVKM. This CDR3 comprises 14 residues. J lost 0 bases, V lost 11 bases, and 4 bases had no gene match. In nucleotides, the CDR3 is TGTGCCGGCGGGACAGGGGGCCTGAACACTGAAGCTTTCTTT. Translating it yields CAGGTGGLNTEAFF.

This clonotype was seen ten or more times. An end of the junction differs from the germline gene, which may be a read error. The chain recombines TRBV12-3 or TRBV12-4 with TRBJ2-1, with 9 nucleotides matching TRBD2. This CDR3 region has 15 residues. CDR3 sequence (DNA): TGTGCCAGCAGTATAGCGGGAGTACCGAACAATGAGCAGTTCTTC. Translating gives CASSIAGVPNNEQFF.

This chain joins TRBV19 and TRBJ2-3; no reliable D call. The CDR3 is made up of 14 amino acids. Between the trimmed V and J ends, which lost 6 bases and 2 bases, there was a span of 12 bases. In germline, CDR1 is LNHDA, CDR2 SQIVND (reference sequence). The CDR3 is CASRLGSYTDTQYF. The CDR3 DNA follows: TGTGCCAGTAGACTGGGCAGCTACACAGATACGCAGTATTTT.

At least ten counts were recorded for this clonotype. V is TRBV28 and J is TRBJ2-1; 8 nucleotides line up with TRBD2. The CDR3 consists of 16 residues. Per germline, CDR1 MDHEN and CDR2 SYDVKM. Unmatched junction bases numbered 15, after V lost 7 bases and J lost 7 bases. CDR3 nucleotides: TGTGCCAGCAATACCTTTAGCGGGATATCGGTTAATGAGCAGTTCTTC. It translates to CASNTFSGISVNEQFF.

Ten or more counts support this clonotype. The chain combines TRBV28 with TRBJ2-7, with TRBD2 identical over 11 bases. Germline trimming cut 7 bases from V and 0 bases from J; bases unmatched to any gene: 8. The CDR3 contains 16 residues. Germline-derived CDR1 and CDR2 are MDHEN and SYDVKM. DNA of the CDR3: TGTGCCAGCAATCCAAGACTAGCGGGGCACTCCTACGAGCAGTACTTC. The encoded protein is CASNPRLAGHSYEQYF.

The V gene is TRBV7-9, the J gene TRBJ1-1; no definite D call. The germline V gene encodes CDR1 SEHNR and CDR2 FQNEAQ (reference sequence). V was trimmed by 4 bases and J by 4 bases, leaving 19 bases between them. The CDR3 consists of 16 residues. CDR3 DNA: TGTGCCAGCAGCTCCTCCAGGAGGAGCATCAGCACTGAAGCTTTCTTT. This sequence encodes CASSSSRRSISTEAFF.

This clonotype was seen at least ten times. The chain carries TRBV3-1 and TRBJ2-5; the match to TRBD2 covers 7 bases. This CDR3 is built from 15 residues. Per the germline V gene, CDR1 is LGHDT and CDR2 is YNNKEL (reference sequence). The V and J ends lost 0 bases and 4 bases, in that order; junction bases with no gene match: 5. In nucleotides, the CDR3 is TGTGCCAGCAGCCAAGACGGACTAGTGCGAGAGACCCAGTACTTC. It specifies CASSQDGLVRETQYF.

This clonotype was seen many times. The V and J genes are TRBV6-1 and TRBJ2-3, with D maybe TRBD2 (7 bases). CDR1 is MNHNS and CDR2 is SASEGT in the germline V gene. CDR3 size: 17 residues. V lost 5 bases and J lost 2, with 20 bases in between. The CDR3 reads CASSILGGGGDTDTQYF. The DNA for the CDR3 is TGTGCCAGCAGTATCCTCGGGGGCGGGGGTGACACAGATACGCAGTATTTT.